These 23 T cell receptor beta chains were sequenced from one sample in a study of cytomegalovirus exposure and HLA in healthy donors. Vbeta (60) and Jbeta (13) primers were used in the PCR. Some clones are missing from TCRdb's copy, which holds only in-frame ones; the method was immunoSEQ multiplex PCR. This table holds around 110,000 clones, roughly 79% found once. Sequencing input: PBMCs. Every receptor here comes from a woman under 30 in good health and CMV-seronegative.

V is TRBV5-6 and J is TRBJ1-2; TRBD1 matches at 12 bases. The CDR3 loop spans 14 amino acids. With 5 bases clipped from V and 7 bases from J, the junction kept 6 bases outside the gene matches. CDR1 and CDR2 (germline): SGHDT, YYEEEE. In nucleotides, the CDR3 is TGTGCCAGCAGACCGGGACAGGGGGCCGGTGGCTACACCTTC. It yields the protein CASRPGQGAGGYTF.

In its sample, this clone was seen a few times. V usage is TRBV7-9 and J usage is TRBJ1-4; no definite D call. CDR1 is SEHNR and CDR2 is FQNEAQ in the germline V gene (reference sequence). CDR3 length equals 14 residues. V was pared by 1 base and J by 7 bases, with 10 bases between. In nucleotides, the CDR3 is TGTGCCAGCAGCTTAGGGGCAGGAGGTGAAAAACTGTTTTTT. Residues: CASSLGAGGEKLFF. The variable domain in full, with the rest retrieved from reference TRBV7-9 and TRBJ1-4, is DTGVSQNPRHKITKRGQNVTFRCDPISEHNRLYWYRQTLGQGPEFLTYFQNEAQLEKSRLLSDRFSAERPKGSFSTLEIQRTEQGDSAMYLCASSLGAGGEKLFFGSGTQLSVL.

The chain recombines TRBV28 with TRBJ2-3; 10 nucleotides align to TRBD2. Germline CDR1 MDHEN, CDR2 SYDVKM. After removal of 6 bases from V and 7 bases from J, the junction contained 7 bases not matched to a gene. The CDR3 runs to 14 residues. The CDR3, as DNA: TGTGCCAGCAGCCCGGGACTAGCGCCTAATACGCAGTATTTT. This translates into CASSPGLAPNTQYF. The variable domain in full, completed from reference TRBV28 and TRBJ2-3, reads DVKVTQSSRYLVKRTGEKVFLECVQDMDHENMFWYRQDPGLGLRLIYFSYDVKMKEKGDIPEGYSVSREKKERFSLILESASTNQTSMYLCASSPGLAPNTQYFGPGTRLTVL.

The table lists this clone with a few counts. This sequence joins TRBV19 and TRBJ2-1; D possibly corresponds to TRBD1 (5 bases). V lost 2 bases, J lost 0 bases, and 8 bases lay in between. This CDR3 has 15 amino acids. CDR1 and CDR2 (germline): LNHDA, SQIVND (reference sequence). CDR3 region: CASSIRQGSYNEQFF. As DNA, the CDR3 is TGTGCCAGTAGTATACGGCAGGGCTCCTACAATGAGCAGTTCTTC.

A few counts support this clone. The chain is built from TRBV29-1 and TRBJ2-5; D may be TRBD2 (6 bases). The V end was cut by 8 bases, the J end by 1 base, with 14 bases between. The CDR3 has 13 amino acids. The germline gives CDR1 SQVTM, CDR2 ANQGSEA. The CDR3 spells CSSSGETQETQYF. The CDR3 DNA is TGCAGCTCGTCGGGGGAGACCCAAGAGACCCAGTACTTC.

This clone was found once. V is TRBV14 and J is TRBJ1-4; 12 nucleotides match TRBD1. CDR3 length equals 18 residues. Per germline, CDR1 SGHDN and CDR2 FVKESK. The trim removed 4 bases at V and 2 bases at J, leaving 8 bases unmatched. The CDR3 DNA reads TGTGCCAGCAGCCGTCGGGACAGGGGGCGCGGGACTAATGAAAAACTGTTTTTT. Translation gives CASSRRDRGRGTNEKLFF.

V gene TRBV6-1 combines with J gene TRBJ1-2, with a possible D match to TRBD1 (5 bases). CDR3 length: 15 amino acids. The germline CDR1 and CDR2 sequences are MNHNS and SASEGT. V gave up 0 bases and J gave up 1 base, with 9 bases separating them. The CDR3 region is CASSEAGAVNYGYTF. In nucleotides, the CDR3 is TGTGCCAGCAGTGAAGCAGGGGCCGTTAACTATGGCTACACCTTC.

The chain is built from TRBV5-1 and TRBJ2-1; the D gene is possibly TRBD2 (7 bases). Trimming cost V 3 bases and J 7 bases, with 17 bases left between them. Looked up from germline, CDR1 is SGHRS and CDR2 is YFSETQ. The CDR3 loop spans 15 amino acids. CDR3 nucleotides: TGCGCCAGCAGCTCATCCCTCGGGGGGCTAAATGAGCAGTTCTTC. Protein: CASSSSLGGLNEQFF.

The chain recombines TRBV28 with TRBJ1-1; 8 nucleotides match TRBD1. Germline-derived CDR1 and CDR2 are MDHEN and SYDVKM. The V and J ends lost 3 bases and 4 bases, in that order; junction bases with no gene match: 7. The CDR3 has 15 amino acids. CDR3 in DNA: TGTGCCAGCAGTTTTCCTCAGGGGGCCTTCACTGAAGCTTTCTTT. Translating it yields CASSFPQGAFTEAFF.

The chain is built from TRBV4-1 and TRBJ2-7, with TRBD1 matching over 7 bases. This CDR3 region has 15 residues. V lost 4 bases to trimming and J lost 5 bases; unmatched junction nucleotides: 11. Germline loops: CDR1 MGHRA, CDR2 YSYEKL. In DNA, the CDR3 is TGCGCCAGCAGCCTCGACAGGGTTGGGGTAGACGAGCAGTACTTC. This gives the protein CASSLDRVGVDEQYF.

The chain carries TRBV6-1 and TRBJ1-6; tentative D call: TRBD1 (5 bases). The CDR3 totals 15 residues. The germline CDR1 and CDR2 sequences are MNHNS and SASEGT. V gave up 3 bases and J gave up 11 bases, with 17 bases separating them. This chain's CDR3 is CASSDLSGAVPPLHF. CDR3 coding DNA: TGTGCCAGCAGTGATTTAAGTGGGGCCGTACCACCCCTCCACTTT.

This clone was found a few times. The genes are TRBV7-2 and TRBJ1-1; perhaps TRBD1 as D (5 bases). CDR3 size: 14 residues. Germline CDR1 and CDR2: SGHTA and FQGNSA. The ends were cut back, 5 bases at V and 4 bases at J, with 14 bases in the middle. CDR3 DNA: TGTGCCAGCAGCACCGCAGGGAGGAGCACTGAAGCTTTCTTT. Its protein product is CASSTAGRSTEAFF.

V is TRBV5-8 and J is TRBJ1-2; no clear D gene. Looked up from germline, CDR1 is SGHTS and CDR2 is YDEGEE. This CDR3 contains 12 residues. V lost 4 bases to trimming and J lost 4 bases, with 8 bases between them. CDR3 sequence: CASSTSIYGYTF. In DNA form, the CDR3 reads TGTGCCAGCAGCACTTCCATCTATGGCTACACCTTC. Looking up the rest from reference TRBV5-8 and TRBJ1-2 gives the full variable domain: EAGVTQSPTHLIKTRGQQATLRCSPISGHTSVYWYQQALGLGLQFLLWYDEGEERNRGNFPPRFSGRQFPNYSSELNVNALELEDSALYLCASSTSIYGYTFGSGTRLTVV.

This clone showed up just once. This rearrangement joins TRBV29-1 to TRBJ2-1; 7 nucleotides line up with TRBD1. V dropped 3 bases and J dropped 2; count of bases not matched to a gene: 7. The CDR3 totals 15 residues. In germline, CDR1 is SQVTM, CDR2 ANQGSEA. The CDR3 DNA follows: TGCAGCGTTGATGTGCGGCAGGGGGCCTACAATGAGCAGTTCTTC. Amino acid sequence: CSVDVRQGAYNEQFF.

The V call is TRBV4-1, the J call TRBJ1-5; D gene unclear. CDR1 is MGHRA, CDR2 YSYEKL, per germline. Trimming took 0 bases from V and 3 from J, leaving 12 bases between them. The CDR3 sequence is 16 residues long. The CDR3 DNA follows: TGCGCCAGCAGCCAAGATATCGGGGAAAACAATCAGCCCCAGCATTTT. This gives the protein CASSQDIGENNQPQHF.

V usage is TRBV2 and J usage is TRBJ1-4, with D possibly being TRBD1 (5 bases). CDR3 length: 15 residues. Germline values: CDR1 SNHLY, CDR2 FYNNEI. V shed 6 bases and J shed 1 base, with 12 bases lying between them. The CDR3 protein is CASRTRDLTNEKLFF. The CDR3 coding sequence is TGTGCCAGCAGAACCCGGGACTTAACTAATGAAAAACTGTTTTTT.

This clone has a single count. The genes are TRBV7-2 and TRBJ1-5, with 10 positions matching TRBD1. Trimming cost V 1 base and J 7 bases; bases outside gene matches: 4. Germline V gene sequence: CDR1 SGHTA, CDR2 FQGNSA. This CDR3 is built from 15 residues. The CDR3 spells CASSLGQGAGQPQHF. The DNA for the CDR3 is TGTGCCAGCAGCTTAGGACAGGGGGCAGGACAGCCCCAGCATTTT.

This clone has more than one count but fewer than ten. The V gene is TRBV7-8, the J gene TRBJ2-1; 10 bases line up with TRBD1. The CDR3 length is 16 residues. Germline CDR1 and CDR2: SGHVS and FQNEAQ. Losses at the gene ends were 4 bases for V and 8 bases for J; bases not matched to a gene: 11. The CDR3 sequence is CASSSSGTGAVDEQFF. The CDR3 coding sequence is TGTGCCAGCAGCTCGTCCGGGACAGGGGCAGTAGATGAGCAGTTCTTC.

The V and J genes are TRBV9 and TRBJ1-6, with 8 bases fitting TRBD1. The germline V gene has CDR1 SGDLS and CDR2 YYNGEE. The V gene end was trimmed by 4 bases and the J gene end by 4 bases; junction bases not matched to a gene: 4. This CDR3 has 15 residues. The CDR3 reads CASSTTGGYNSPLHF. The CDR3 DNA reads TGTGCCAGCAGCACAACAGGGGGATATAATTCACCCCTCCACTTT.

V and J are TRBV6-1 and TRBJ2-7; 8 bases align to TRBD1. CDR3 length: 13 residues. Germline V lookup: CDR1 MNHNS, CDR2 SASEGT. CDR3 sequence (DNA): TGTGCTTCCCGGGACAGGATTTACTACGAGCAGTACTTC. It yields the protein CASRDRIYYEQYF.

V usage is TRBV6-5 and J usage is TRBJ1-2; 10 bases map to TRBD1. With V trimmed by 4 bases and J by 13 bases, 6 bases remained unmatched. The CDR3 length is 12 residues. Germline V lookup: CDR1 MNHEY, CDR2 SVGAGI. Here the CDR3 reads CASSSDRGRGTF. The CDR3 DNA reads TGTGCCAGCAGTTCGGACAGGGGGAGGGGCACCTTC.

This CDR3 is CASRTTGDQPQHF. The DNA for the CDR3 is TGTGCCAGCAGGACGACAGGGGATCAGCCCCAGCATTTT. V and J are TRBV6-5 and TRBJ1-5; 8 bases are a match to TRBD1. After removal of 6 bases from V and 5 bases from J, the junction contained 3 bases not matched to a gene. The length of the CDR3 is 13 residues. Germline CDR1 is MNHEY and CDR2 is SVGAGI.

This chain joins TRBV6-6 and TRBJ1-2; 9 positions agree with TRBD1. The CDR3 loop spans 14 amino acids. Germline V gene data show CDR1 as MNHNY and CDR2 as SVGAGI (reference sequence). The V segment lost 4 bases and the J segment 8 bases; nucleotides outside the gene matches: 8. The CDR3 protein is CASSWRQGVQGYTF. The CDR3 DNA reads TGTGCCAGCAGTTGGAGACAGGGGGTACAAGGCTACACCTTC.